Presented here are 6 T cell receptor beta chains from one specimen sequenced in a study of somatic mutations in cytotoxic T cells in rheumatoid arthritis. Clones were sequenced by immunoSEQ multiplex PCR, and TCRdb holds only the in-frame ones, with some missing. The table has about 36,000 clones, approximately 84% seen once; the top ten hold more than 2.5%. The material sequenced was CD8+ T cells sorted from blood. The source of these receptors is a middle-aged man in good health.

The V gene is TRBV6-5, the J gene TRBJ2-2; unclear D gene. V was trimmed by 0 bases and J by 3 bases, leaving 5 bases between them. In germline, CDR1 is MNHEY, CDR2 SVGAGI. The CDR3 contains 14 residues. In DNA, the CDR3 is TGTGCCAGCAGTTACTCCGTCGACACCGGGGAGCTGTTTTTT. This gives the protein CASSYSVDTGELFF.

The rearrangement uses TRBV9 and TRBJ2-7; maybe TRBD2 (6 bases). Germline V lookup: CDR1 SGDLS, CDR2 YYNGEE. The CDR3 spans 16 residues. The ends were cut back, 0 bases at V and 3 bases at J, with 16 bases in the middle. The CDR3 coding sequence is TGTGCCAGCAGCGTAGGGCGCGGAGGGTACGTCTACGAGCAGTACTTC. Its protein product is CASSVGRGGYVYEQYF.

The chain carries TRBV4-1 and TRBJ1-1; a possible D gene is TRBD1 (6 bases). The V gene lost 2 bases and the J gene lost 4 bases, with 14 bases spanning the gap. Per germline, CDR1 MGHRA and CDR2 YSYEKL. CDR3 length equals 15 residues. CDR3 DNA sequence: TGCGCCAGCAGCCAATTCGGGGGGCTCAGCACTGAAGCTTTCTTT. Protein sequence: CASSQFGGLSTEAFF.

The table lists this clone with a count of one. This chain uses TRBV6-5 with TRBJ2-1, with D possibly being TRBD2 (6 bases). Germline CDR1 and CDR2: MNHEY and SVGAGI. Trimming shortened V by 0 bases and J by 4 bases, and 10 bases separated the two germline ends. This CDR3 is 15 amino acids long. CDR3 nucleotides: TGTGCCAGCAGTTACTCGTTCAGCGGGTACAATGAGCAGTTCTTC. Its translation: CASSYSFSGYNEQFF.

V usage is TRBV27 and J usage is TRBJ2-1, with 12 positions matching TRBD2. The germline CDR1 and CDR2 sequences are MNHEY and SMNVEV (reference sequence). The J segment lost 4 bases and the V segment lost 2 bases, leaving 0 bases of the junction unmatched. This CDR3 has 15 residues. CDR3 in DNA: TGTGCCAGCAGTTTAGGGACTAGCGGGTACAATGAGCAGTTCTTC. Protein: CASSLGTSGYNEQFF.

The chain carries TRBV9 and TRBJ2-5, with D possibly TRBD1 on 5 matching bases. This CDR3 contains 16 residues. Germline assignment: CDR1 SGDLS and CDR2 YYNGEE. V was pared by 0 bases and J by 1 base, with 13 bases between. This chain's CDR3 is CASSVEGNPRQETQYF. DNA of the CDR3: TGTGCCAGCAGCGTAGAGGGGAACCCCCGCCAAGAGACCCAGTACTTC. Drawing the rest from reference TRBV9 and TRBJ2-5, the complete variable domain is DSGVTQTPKHLITATGQRVTLRCSPRSGDLSVYWYQQSLDQGLQFLIQYYNGEERAKGNILERFSAQQFPDLHSELNLSSLELGDSALYFCASSVEGNPRQETQYFGPGTRLLVL.